These 30 T cell receptor beta chains were all obtained from the same sample, sequenced in a study of T cells in Graves' hyperthyroidism and ophthalmopathy (dated by TCRdb to about 2019). The library was prepared using multiplex PCR. For sequencing, an Illumina HiSeq 2000 was employed. TCR beta CDR3 regions were amplified from RNA transcripts. A first-round RT-PCR of the TCR CDR3 used the HTBI primer set with the Qiagen OneStep RT-PCR kit. The public reads were run again by TCRdb, first through fastp at Q25 and then through MiXCR, and only productive beta chains were kept. Rows matching on CDR3 protein sequence are summarized as one entry with the most common DNA and genes. The sample table shows about 400,000 distinct CDR3 sequences, and more than 12% are seen once. The top ten clones comprise approximately 29% of the sample. The source material was blood. The receptors here all came from a man between 45 and 60 years old with Graves' ophthalmopathy.

The table lists this clonotype with a few counts. The rearrangement joins TRBV27 to TRBJ2-7; 9 bases are shared with TRBD1. CDR3 length equals 15 residues. Germline CDR1 reads MNHEY; CDR2 reads SMNVEV (reference sequence). The trim removed 1 base at V and 2 bases at J, leaving 3 bases unmatched. The CDR3 sequence is CASSLFGTGPYEQYF. In DNA, the CDR3 is TGTGCCAGCAGTTTATTTGGGACAGGGCCCTACGAGCAGTACTTC.

This chain joins TRBV14 and TRBJ2-1, with D perhaps matching TRBD2 (6 bases). CDR1 is SGHDN, CDR2 FVKESK, per germline. The CDR3 loop spans 14 amino acids. The V end was cut by 1 base, the J end by 10 bases, with 14 bases between. The CDR3 DNA reads TGTGCCAGCAGCCAAGCATCTCGGGCGGGGGAGCAGTTCTTC. Encoded protein: CASSQASRAGEQFF.

This clonotype has ten or more counts. The chain links TRBV3-1 to TRBJ2-1; 8 positions match TRBD2. This CDR3 contains 16 residues. The J segment lost 9 bases and the V segment lost 1 base, leaving 11 bases of the junction unmatched. Looked up from germline, CDR1 is LGHDT and CDR2 is YNNKEL (reference sequence). Here the CDR3 reads CASSQAGTRSSGEQFF. CDR3 coding DNA: TGTGCCAGCAGCCAAGCCGGGACTAGGAGTTCGGGTGAGCAGTTCTTC.

This clonotype was recorded many times. V is TRBV20-1 and J is TRBJ2-1; 11 bases agree with TRBD2. The CDR3 is made up of 16 amino acids. The ends lost 3 bases at V and 7 bases at J; junction bases unmatched: 11. From germline, CDR1 is DFQATT and CDR2 SNEGSKA (reference sequence). As DNA, the CDR3 is TGCAGTGCTAGCGGGGGCTTAGCGGGAGGGCGTAATGAGCAGTTCTTC. It is translated as CSASGGLAGGRNEQFF.

This clonotype was seen repeatedly, ten times or more. J is TRBJ1-5 and V is TRBV12-3 or TRBV12-4; D gene ambiguous. V gave up 9 bases and J gave up 5 bases, with 17 bases separating them. The CDR3 length is 14 residues. CDR3 amino acids: CASLYSTLDQPQHF. The CDR3 nucleotides read TGTGCCAGTTTATACAGTACATTAGATCAGCCCCAGCATTTT.

This clonotype appeared many times. The V call is TRBV28, the J call TRBJ2-5; 11 positions agree with TRBD2. With 4 bases clipped from V and 4 bases from J, the junction kept 8 bases outside the gene matches. This CDR3 region has 16 residues. Germline assignment: CDR1 MDHEN and CDR2 SYDVKM. The CDR3 region has the DNA TGTGCCAGCAGTTGGACTATAGCGGGAGGGAGAGAGACCCAGTACTTC. Amino acids: CASSWTIAGGRETQYF.

This clonotype occurred many times. V usage is TRBV12-3 or TRBV12-4 and J usage is TRBJ1-1; possibly TRBD1 for D (6 bases). Deletions cut 2 bases from V and 2 bases from J, with 9 bases between. The CDR3 runs 14 residues. Written as DNA, the CDR3 is TGTGCCAGCAGTTTACAGGGGACTAACACTGAAGCTTTCTTT. Translation gives CASSLQGTNTEAFF.

Ten or more counts support this clonotype. The chain employs TRBV30 and TRBJ2-7; 11 bases fit TRBD1. The CDR3 covers 13 residues. The germline CDR1 and CDR2 sequences are GTSNPN and SVGIG (reference sequence). V trimming: 2 bases; J trimming: 5 bases; junction bases outside the gene matches: 2. The CDR3 region is CAWSPGQGDEQYF. CDR3 DNA sequence: TGTGCCTGGAGTCCGGGACAGGGGGACGAGCAGTACTTC.

This clonotype was recorded at least ten times. V and J are TRBV7-2 and TRBJ2-5; no clear D gene. The CDR3 is 15 amino acids. Trimming removed 0 bases at V and 2 bases at J, with 10 bases between. Germline CDR1 SGHTA, CDR2 FQGNSA. The CDR3 DNA reads TGTGCCAGCAGCTTAGCCGCGAGCAGACAAGAGACCCAGTACTTC. Its protein product is CASSLAASRQETQYF.

For this clonotype: A much more abundant neighbour one base away suggests this may be a read error. This chain uses TRBV6-1 with TRBJ1-6; TRBD1 might be the D (5 bases). There are 17 residues in the CDR3. Trimming cost V 6 bases and J 3 bases, with 18 bases left between them. The germline V gene encodes CDR1 MNHNS and CDR2 SASEGT. Here the CDR3 reads CASRRLTAFGYNSPLHF. As DNA, the CDR3 is TGTGCCAGCAGGAGACTGACAGCTTTTGGCTATAATTCACCCCTCCACTTT.

This clonotype was detected many times. The chain links TRBV20-1 to TRBJ2-1, with TRBD2 identical over 15 bases. The CDR3 consists of 15 residues. Per germline, CDR1 DFQATT and CDR2 SNEGSKA (reference sequence). V was pared by 6 bases and J by 8 bases, with 8 bases of the junction left unmatched. CDR3 in DNA: TGCAGTGCGAGACGAGGACTAGCGGGAGGGGATGAGCAGTTCTTC. Protein product: CSARRGLAGGDEQFF.

Only a few counts were recorded for this clonotype. This chain links TRBV4-1 with TRBJ1-5, with D possibly TRBD1 on 5 matching bases. The CDR3 contains 13 residues. V lost 3 bases and J lost 6, with 9 bases in between. The germline V gene has CDR1 MGHRA and CDR2 YSYEKL. The CDR3 coding sequence is TGCGCCAGCAGCCAGGGCGACAGTCAGCCCCAGCATTTT. Its protein product is CASSQGDSQPQHF.

This clonotype was seen only a few times. J is TRBJ2-7 and V is TRBV29-1; D perhaps matches TRBD1 (6 bases). From germline, CDR1 is SQVTM and CDR2 ANQGSEA. This CDR3 has 12 residues. V lost 6 bases, J lost 3 bases, and 12 bases lay in between. The CDR3 region has the DNA TGCAGCGTCTTGAGGGACAACTACGAGCAGTACTTC. Its translation: CSVLRDNYEQYF.

This clonotype has ten or more counts. The chain carries TRBV7-9 and TRBJ2-7; possible D gene TRBD1, 5 bases. This CDR3 contains 13 residues. Germline CDR1 and CDR2: SEHNR and FQNEAQ (reference sequence). V was shortened by 5 bases and J by 2 bases, with 10 bases between the two germline ends. CDR3 sequence (DNA): TGTGCCAGCAGCCCCAAGGGGCCCTACGAGCAGTACTTC. Translating it yields CASSPKGPYEQYF.

This clonotype has only a few counts. The chain has TRBV27 and TRBJ1-6; D possibly corresponds to TRBD1 (6 bases). The CDR3 length is 15 residues. Germline V lookup: CDR1 MNHEY, CDR2 SMNVEV (reference sequence). The germline V and J ends were trimmed by 5 bases and 2 bases, with 10 bases remaining between them. As DNA, the CDR3 is TGTGCCAGCAGTAACAGACAGGCCTATAATTCACCCCTCCACTTT. This sequence encodes CASSNRQAYNSPLHF.

Only a few counts were recorded for this clonotype. The CDR3 sequence is CATSRELAGGPDEQFF. The CDR3 DNA sequence: TGTGCCACCAGCAGAGAACTAGCGGGAGGGCCCGATGAGCAGTTCTTC. The chain has TRBV15 and TRBJ2-1, with 13 bases identical to TRBD2. V shed 0 bases and J 8 bases; nucleotides not matched to a gene: 4. CDR1 and CDR2 from the germline V gene are LNHNV and YYDKDF (reference sequence). This CDR3 is 16 amino acids long.

The sample holds many counts of this clonotype. V and J are TRBV10-1 and TRBJ2-7; D possibly corresponds to TRBD1 (6 bases). There are 13 residues in the CDR3. Germline V gives CDR1 WNHNN, CDR2 SYGVQD (reference sequence). The germline V and J ends were trimmed by 3 bases and 6 bases, with 12 bases remaining between them. The CDR3 is CASSETGISEQYF. The CDR3 nucleotides are TGCGCCAGCAGTGAAACAGGGATCAGCGAGCAGTACTTC.

In its sample, this clonotype was seen a few times. The chain has TRBV4-1 and TRBJ1-4, with 8 positions matching TRBD1. Germline CDR1 reads MGHRA; CDR2 reads YSYEKL. V gave up 1 base and J gave up 8 bases; unmatched junction bases: 9. This CDR3 has 16 amino acids. The CDR3 loop reads CASSQGGQGASEKLFF. The CDR3 nucleotides read TGCGCCAGCAGCCAAGGGGGCCAGGGGGCATCCGAAAAACTGTTTTTT.

This clonotype has a count of ten or more. The chain links TRBV2 to TRBJ1-5, with a tentative D call TRBD1 (5 bases). The CDR3 has 15 residues. CDR1 and CDR2 from the germline V gene are SNHLY and FYNNEI. V shed 4 bases and J shed 2 bases, with 12 bases lying between them. The CDR3, as DNA: TGTGCCAGCAGTGCCCAGGGTCGAGGCAATCAGCCCCAGCATTTT. Translation gives CASSAQGRGNQPQHF.

The sample holds many counts of this clonotype. The rearrangement joins TRBV7-9 to TRBJ2-7; the D is unclear. The germline V gene encodes CDR1 SEHNR and CDR2 FQNEAQ (reference sequence). V was trimmed by 1 base and J by 7 bases, leaving 5 bases between them. The CDR3 spans 11 residues. The CDR3 DNA reads TGTGCCAGCAGCTTAGAAACGGAGCAGTACTTC. It encodes CASSLETEQYF.

A few counts support this clonotype. The genes are TRBV30 and TRBJ1-2; a weak D match, TRBD1 (6 bases). CDR1 and CDR2 (germline): GTSNPN, SVGIG (reference sequence). V shed 3 bases and J shed 9 bases, with 20 bases lying between them. CDR3 length: 14 amino acids. The CDR3 protein is CAWRPKGGFYSYTF. CDR3 DNA sequence: TGTGCCTGGAGGCCTAAGGGGGGATTCTACAGCTACACCTTC. Looking up the rest from reference TRBV30 and TRBJ1-2 gives the full variable domain: SQTIHQWPATLVQPVGSPLSLECTVEGTSNPNLYWYRQAAGRGLQLLFYSVGIGQISSEVPQNLSASRPQDRQFILSSKKLLLSDSGFYLCAWRPKGGFYSYTFGSGTRLTVV.

This clonotype occurred many times. The chain joins TRBV7-9 to TRBJ2-5; D may be TRBD1 (6 bases). The CDR3 consists of 11 residues. Germline V gene sequence: CDR1 SEHNR, CDR2 FQNEAQ (reference sequence). V lost 3 bases to trimming and J lost 9 bases, with 8 bases between them. In DNA form, the CDR3 reads TGTGCCAGCAGCTTTAACAGGGCCCAGTACTTC. Translating gives CASSFNRAQYF.

In its sample, this clonotype was seen many times. The chain recombines TRBV20-1 with TRBJ2-3, with 9 bases matching TRBD1. V shed 5 bases, J shed 4 bases, and the junction held 7 bases outside the gene matches. The CDR3 sequence is 14 residues long. CDR1 and CDR2 from the germline V gene are DFQATT and SNEGSKA (reference sequence). The CDR3 region is CSAAQGTGSDTQYF. CDR3 bases: TGCAGTGCTGCTCAAGGGACAGGGTCAGATACGCAGTATTTT.

The rearrangement joins TRBV5-8 to TRBJ2-7; D ambiguous. The CDR3 is 9 residues long. The V and J ends lost 2 bases and 6 bases respectively, with 0 bases between them. Germline values: CDR1 SGHTS, CDR2 YDEGEE. Here the CDR3 DNA reads TGTGCCAGCAGCTTCGAGCAGTACTTC. This encodes CASSFEQYF.

Note on this clonotype: A much more abundant neighbour one base away suggests this may be a read error. The chain links TRBV14 to TRBJ2-1; D uncertain. The DNA end lines up better with TRBJ2-7; the J call may be wrong. The CDR3 is made up of 14 amino acids. CDR1 and CDR2 from the germline V gene are SGHDN and FVKESK. This chain's CDR3 is CASSPWSSYNEQYF. CDR3 bases: TGTGCCAGCAGCCCCTGGAGCTCCTACAATGAGCAGTACTTC.

This clonotype was counted at least ten times. The J gene is TRBJ2-7, the V gene TRBV30; 9 bases match TRBD1. This CDR3 is 14 amino acids long. Germline CDR1 is GTSNPN and CDR2 is SVGIG (reference sequence). Germline trimming cut 3 bases from V and 5 bases from J; bases unmatched to any gene: 8. This chain's CDR3 is CAWSPGQGFHEQYF. In DNA form, the CDR3 reads TGTGCCTGGAGCCCGGGACAGGGTTTCCACGAGCAGTACTTC. Full variable domain (remainder filled in from reference TRBV30 and TRBJ2-7): SQTIHQWPATLVQPVGSPLSLECTVEGTSNPNLYWYRQAAGRGLQLLFYSVGIGQISSEVPQNLSASRPQDRQFILSSKKLLLSDSGFYLCAWSPGQGFHEQYFGPGTRLTVT.

Ten or more counts support this clonotype. The chain recombines TRBV20-1 with TRBJ2-1; 7 bases are a match to TRBD2. This CDR3 has 16 amino acids. The trim removed 2 bases at V and 0 bases at J, leaving 7 bases unmatched. Germline CDR1 reads DFQATT; CDR2 reads SNEGSKA (reference sequence). CDR3 in DNA: TGCAGTGCTAGACGTAGCGGGTCAAGCTCCTACAATGAGCAGTTCTTC. It specifies CSARRSGSSSYNEQFF.

Regarding this clonotype: The junction does not match germline at one end; this may be a read error. The chain employs TRBV7-2 and TRBJ2-3; tentatively, D is TRBD2 (6 bases). In germline, CDR1 is SGHTA, CDR2 FQGNSA. The CDR3 runs 14 residues. The CDR3 nucleotides are TGTGCCAGCAACTTAGCTGGGCTTGCGGGAACGCAGTATTTT. The encoded protein is CASNLAGLAGTQYF.

There are a few counts of this clonotype. The genes are TRBV6-1 and TRBJ2-1; TRBD2 aligns across 9 bases. The CDR3 sequence is 14 residues long. Germline V gene data show CDR1 as MNHNS and CDR2 as SASEGT. V was pared by 4 bases and J by 9 bases, with 7 bases of the junction left unmatched. CDR3: CASSVEAGGFEQFF. In DNA form, the CDR3 reads TGTGCCAGCAGTGTGGAGGCGGGAGGGTTTGAGCAGTTCTTC.

The table lists this clonotype with many counts. The V and J genes are TRBV5-1 and TRBJ2-6; weak D call: TRBD1 (6 bases). The CDR3 spans 15 residues. V was trimmed by 4 bases and J by 4 bases, leaving 12 bases between them. CDR1 SGHRS and CDR2 YFSETQ come from the germline V gene. In nucleotides, the CDR3 is TGCGCCAGCAGCAGCACAGGGTACGGGGCCAACGTCCTGACTTTC. Protein sequence: CASSSTGYGANVLTF.